The sequence of this T cell receptor beta chain was determined in a study of cytomegalovirus exposure and HLA in healthy donors. Overall study context: The 120 validation repertoires, a later analysis reported, used the same platform as the approximately 630 first-cohort repertoires. Study-wide results and limits: The finding came from a later analysis; first-cohort TCR clusters tended to co-occur in the roughly 120 validation repertoires. The investigators catalogued 164 TCR beta chains as cytomegalovirus-associated.

The assay was immunoSEQ multiplex PCR, and TCRdb's table has in-frame clones only and misses some. The data hold around 69,000 clones, with roughly 95% observed a single time. As concerns this clone: Its specificity is unknown.

The donors were in the approximately 110-subject validation cohort; that cohort was separate from the roughly 620-subject first cohort. Per germline, CDR1 LGHNA and CDR2 YNFKEQ. The CDR3 extends over 18 amino acids. Trimming at V came to 0 bases and at J to 3 bases, leaving 8 bases not matched to a gene. The source is a woman under 30 in good health and CMV-seropositive. V gene TRBV4-2 combines with J gene TRBJ2-6, with 7 bases that match TRBD1. Sequencing was performed on PBMCs. CDR3 region: CASSQDNRGGGGANVLTF. CDR3 DNA sequence: TGTGCCAGCAGCCAAGATAACAGGGGTGGCGGTGGGGCCAACGTCCTGACTTTC.